A selection of T cell receptor beta chains follows, all from one sample in a study of T cell responses to AZD1222 COVID-19 vaccine. Produced via immunoSEQ multiplex PCR; TCRdb's table is partial and in-frame only. The sample lists 75,000 to 90,000 clones; approximately 90% were seen once. Source: peripheral blood, taken on day 0 of AZD1222 vaccination. These receptors all stem from an adult in good health. CDR3s include the opening cysteine and the closing phenylalanine or tryptophan. D genes are given only for firm matches. Where a row states a size, it is once, few, many or the class of an expanded clone; other rows omit it.

TRBJ2-5	NA	15	TRBV6-5	NA	CASSYIVGGGETQYF	TGTGCCAGCAGTTACATCGTCGGGGGCGGGGAGACCCAGTACTTC
TRBJ2-7	NA	16	TRBV3-1/TRBV3-2	NA	CASSQGLPGLNYEQYF	TGTGCCAGCAGCCAAGGCCTTCCGGGACTTAACTACGAGCAGTACTTC
TRBJ2-5	NA	15	TRBV6-1	NA	CASSERKGIQETQYF	TGTGCCAGCAGTGAAAGGAAGGGGATCCAAGAGACCCAGTACTTC
TRBJ1-3	NA	14	TRBV3-1/TRBV3-2	NA	CASSFRQSGNTIYF	TGTGCCAGCAGCTTCAGGCAGTCTGGAAACACCATATATTTT
TRBJ1-5	NA	13	TRBV24-1	NA	CATSDDGNQPQHF	TGTGCCACCAGTGATGACGGAAATCAGCCCCAGCATTTT
TRBJ2-1	NA	17	TRBV4-1	TRBD2	CASSQGSGGSSYNEQFF	TGCGCCAGCAGCCAAGGGAGCGGGGGGAGCTCCTACAATGAGCAGTTCTTC
TRBJ2-1	NA	17	TRBV13	TRBD2	CASSSHPTLAGAGEQFF	TGTGCCAGCAGCTCCCACCCAACACTAGCGGGGGCGGGGGAGCAGTTCTTC
TRBJ1-4	NA	15	TRBV28	TRBD1	CASSSSDRGEEKLFF	TGTGCCAGCAGTTCCTCGGACAGGGGAGAGGAAAAACTGTTTTTT
TRBJ1-5	NA	17	TRBV7-8	NA	CASSDPSRGKRNQPQHF	TGTGCCAGCAGCGACCCCTCCAGGGGAAAGCGGAATCAGCCCCAGCATTTT
TRBJ2-7	NA	16	TRBV11-3	NA	CASSPSRAGSSYEQYF	TGTGCCAGCAGCCCCTCGCGAGCGGGTAGCTCCTACGAGCAGTACTTC
TRBJ2-1	NA	15	TRBV2	NA	CASSEDAVAYNEQFF	TGTGCCAGCAGTGAAGATGCAGTAGCCTACAATGAGCAGTTCTTC
TRBJ2-4	NA	16	TRBV24-1	TRBD1	CATSDSGQGVTDIQYF	TGTGCCACCAGTGATTCAGGACAGGGGGTGACGGACATTCAGTACTTC
TRBJ2-1	NA	14	TRBV11-2	NA	CASSYGGPLNEQFF	TGTGCCAGCAGCTATGGGGGGCCCCTCAATGAGCAGTTCTTC
TRBJ2-1	NA	14	TRBV5-1	NA	CASSLDPGGREQFF	TGCGCCAGCAGCTTGGATCCCGGGGGCCGAGAGCAGTTCTTC
TRBJ2-1	NA	13	TRBV19	NA	CASSIAHSTEQFF	TGTGCCAGTAGTATAGCCCACAGTACCGAGCAGTTCTTC
TRBJ1-5	NA	15	TRBV27	NA	CATGGAEGLNQPQHF	TGTGCAACCGGTGGGGCCGAGGGCCTCAATCAGCCCCAGCATTTT
TRBJ2-5	NA	12	TRBV9	NA	CASSVGGETQYF	TGTGCCAGCAGCGTAGGGGGAGAGACCCAGTACTTC
TRBJ2-7	NA	13	TRBV3-1/TRBV3-2	NA	CASSQDSVYEQYF	TGTGCCAGCAGCCAAGATTCGGTATACGAGCAGTACTTC
TRBJ2-1	NA	13	TRBV9	NA	CASSPGLPNEQFF	TGTGCCAGCAGCCCGGGACTCCCCAATGAGCAGTTCTTC
TRBJ1-1	NA	14	TRBV6-5	NA	CASSAGHANTEAFF	TGTGCCAGCAGCGCTGGGCACGCGAACACTGAAGCTTTCTTT
TRBJ1-5	NA	15	TRBV28	NA	CASSLRSGKSQPQHF	TGTGCCAGCAGTTTACGGTCAGGAAAGAGCCAGCCCCAGCATTTT
TRBJ2-2	NA	15	TRBV11-2	NA	CASSLSPGPSGELFF	TGTGCCAGCAGCTTAAGTCCCGGTCCCTCCGGGGAGCTGTTTTTT
TRBJ2-3	NA	18	TRBV27	TRBD1	CAIDPITSDRDGGDTQYF	TGTGCCATCGACCCAATCACCTCGGACAGGGATGGAGGGGATACGCAGTATTTT
TRBJ1-4	NA	13	TRBV2	TRBD1	CASSAGGEEKLFF	TGTGCCAGCAGTGCAGGGGGGGAAGAAAAACTGTTTTTT
TRBJ2-1	once	16	TRBV7-2	TRBD1	CASSLGGTGHLNEQFF	TGTGCCAGCAGCCTTGGGGGGACAGGGCACCTCAATGAGCAGTTCTTC
TRBJ1-2	NA	16	TRBV5-6	NA	CASSLRQIHSPYGYTF	TGTGCCAGCAGCTTGCGACAGATACACTCCCCCTATGGCTACACCTTC
TRBJ1-3	NA	13	TRBV27	NA	CASRTGRGNTIYF	TGTGCCAGCAGAACAGGGAGGGGAAACACCATATATTTT
TRBJ1-1	NA	14	TRBV3-1/TRBV3-2	TRBD1	CASRKTGEGAEAFF	TGTGCCAGCAGAAAGACAGGGGAAGGTGCTGAAGCTTTCTTT
TRBJ2-3	NA	15	TRBV30	TRBD2	CAGTTGGTSTDTQYF	TGTGCCGGCACAACGGGGGGGACTAGCACAGATACGCAGTATTTT
TRBJ2-5	NA	15	TRBV5-1	TRBD1	CASSLADRVQETQYF	TGCGCCAGCAGCTTGGCGGACAGGGTACAAGAGACCCAGTACTTC
TRBJ1-3	NA	12	TRBV6-6	NA	CASSTETDTIYF	TGTGCCAGCAGTACCGAGACAGACACCATATATTTT
TRBJ1-5	NA	16	TRBV7-2	NA	CASSLKSGVGNQPQHF	TGTGCCAGCAGCTTAAAGTCAGGGGTAGGCAATCAGCCCCAGCATTTT
TRBJ1-1	NA	16	TRBV7-9	TRBD1	CASSFRGGGWDTEAFF	TGTGCCAGCAGCTTCCGGGGAGGGGGCTGGGACACTGAAGCTTTCTTT
TRBJ1-5	NA	14	TRBV5-6	NA	CASSVGPSNQPQHF	TGTGCCAGCAGTGTAGGGCCTAGCAATCAGCCCCAGCATTTT
TRBJ2-7	NA	19	TRBV14	NA	CASSQDSLPNSQYKYEQYF	TGTGCCAGCAGCCAAGATTCTTTACCAAACAGCCAATACAAATACGAGCAGTACTTC
TRBJ1-3	NA	17	TRBV4-1	NA	CASSPWTAISSGNTIYF	TGCGCCAGCAGCCCTTGGACGGCTATTAGCTCTGGAAACACCATATATTTT